This T cell receptor (beta chain) originates from a study of Graves' ophthalmopathy and Graves' hyperthyroidism. Whole-study results and caveats: Classification of ophthalmopathy versus stable hyperthyroidism by a 13-signature model yielded 85% to 90% sensitivity and approximately 80% specificity.

TCR beta CDR3 amplification used RNA transcripts. Scientists carried out first-round RT-PCR using HTBI primers and then a second-round multiplex PCR. TCRdb reprocessed the multiplex PCR reads via MiXCR and lists one record per CDR3 protein. The repertoire holds around 1,200,000 distinct CDR3 sequences, with about 40% as singletons. On this clonotype: Antigen specificity is unknown.

The TCR sequence derives from an adult man with Graves' hyperthyroidism. The sample consisted of peripheral blood or thyroid tissue (not recorded which).

The chain's CDR3 is CASSLLGTGVGQPQHF. CDR3 DNA: TGTGCCAGCAGTTTACTCGGGACAGGGGTTGGGCAGCCCCAGCATTTT. This chain joins TRBV27 and TRBJ1-5; 10 nucleotides agree with TRBD1. Germline V gives CDR1 MNHEY, CDR2 SMNVEV (reference sequence). V lost 2 bases, J lost 7 bases, and 8 bases stayed unmatched. This CDR3 comprises 16 residues.